These 18 T cell receptor beta chains were sequenced from one sample in a study of human T cells and chemical hapten exposure. MiXCR, run by TCRdb on the RACE reads, gives a single entry per CDR3 protein. The sample has 95,000 to 150,000 distinct CDR3 sequences; roughly 14% are singletons. Specified time point: pre-sensitization, week 0. Treatment here: therapeutic diphenylcyclopropenone sensitization with weekly scalp DPC. This sample comprised whole blood, obtained in connection with sensitization to the hapten diphenylcyclopropenone (DPC). The receptors were sampled from a young woman with alopecia areata. Some clones in this sample may be carry-over from other donors' samples.

This clonotype has a handful of counts. The chain links TRBV6-2 or TRBV6-3 to TRBJ2-7, with D maybe TRBD2 (5 bases). The CDR3 length is 15 residues. In germline, CDR1 is MNHEY, CDR2 SVGEGT. V lost 5 bases to trimming and J lost 0 bases, with 14 bases between them. CDR3: CASSAGNPSSYEQYF. As DNA, the CDR3 is TGTGCCAGCAGTGCCGGGAACCCGAGCTCCTACGAGCAGTACTTC.

The DNA of the CDR3 is TGCGCCAGCAGCCAAGATCGGGACAGGGGTTCCCCCGTAACCTACGAGCAGTACTTC. Translation gives CASSQDRDRGSPVTYEQYF. This chain uses TRBV4-3 with TRBJ2-7; 10 bases align to TRBD1. The V segment lost 0 bases and the J segment 2 bases; nucleotides outside the gene matches: 13. Germline V lookup: CDR1 LGHNA, CDR2 YSLEER. This CDR3 contains 19 residues.

CDR3 region: CASSQDLRASNTEAFF. In nucleotides, the CDR3 is TGCGCCAGCAGCCAAGACCTCCGGGCCTCGAACACTGAAGCTTTCTTT. V and J are TRBV4-1 and TRBJ1-1; D gene unclear. Germline lookup yields CDR1 MGHRA and CDR2 YSYEKL. The CDR3 is 16 amino acids. Trimming stripped 0 bases from V and 1 base from J, with 12 bases between.

The rearrangement uses TRBV28 and TRBJ1-6, with D tentatively TRBD1 (6 bases). V lost 2 bases and J lost 10, with 18 bases in between. Germline V CDR1 and CDR2: MDHEN, SYDVKM. The CDR3 sequence is 16 residues long. The CDR3 nucleotides read TGTGCCAGCAGTTTAGATCGGCCAGGGGCAAGATCACCCCTCCACTTT. Amino acids: CASSLDRPGARSPLHF.

The CDR3 here is CSVGSGDYGYTF. In nucleotides, the CDR3 is TGCAGCGTTGGGTCAGGGGACTATGGCTACACCTTC. The chain is built from TRBV29-1 and TRBJ1-2, with a weak D call TRBD1 (6 bases). Germline assignment: CDR1 SQVTM and CDR2 ANQGSEA. Trimming took off 4 bases at V and 3 bases at J, with 9 bases between the two ends. CDR3 size: 12 residues.

This clonotype was counted many times. The rearrangement uses TRBV29-1 and TRBJ2-3; D unclear. The germline CDR1 and CDR2 sequences are SQVTM and ANQGSEA. The V gene lost 1 base and the J gene lost 4 bases, with 9 bases spanning the gap. The CDR3 covers 13 residues. The CDR3 spells CSVEVVGADTQYF. As DNA, the CDR3 is TGCAGCGTTGAAGTAGTAGGAGCAGATACGCAGTATTTT.

The chain is built from TRBV28 and TRBJ2-7, with TRBD1 identical over 10 bases. J gave up 2 bases and V 6 bases, and 7 bases lay outside the gene matches. This CDR3 is 15 amino acids long. Germline V lookup: CDR1 MDHEN, CDR2 SYDVKM. The DNA for the CDR3 is TGTGCCAGCAGCCGGGGACAGGGGAGTCCCTACGAGCAGTACTTC. It specifies CASSRGQGSPYEQYF.

This clonotype has a count of ten or more. The chain has TRBV18 and TRBJ1-1; weak D call: TRBD1 (6 bases). Between the trimmed V and J ends, which lost 1 base and 7 bases, there was a span of 13 bases. Germline V gene data show CDR1 as KGHSH and CDR2 as LQKENI. The CDR3 runs to 14 residues. As DNA, the CDR3 is TGTGCCAGCTCACCACGGGCCGACAGGAGTGAAGCTTTCTTT. Translating gives CASSPRADRSEAFF.

The rearrangement links TRBV28 to TRBJ2-3; TRBD2 might be the D (6 bases). V shed 3 bases and J shed 4 bases, with 14 bases lying between them. The CDR3 extends over 15 amino acids. The V gene's germline CDR1 is MDHEN and CDR2 SYDVKM. CDR3 nucleotide sequence: TGTGCCAGCAGTTTTCGGGGGTTGGGCCCAGATACGCAGTATTTT. This encodes CASSFRGLGPDTQYF.

This clonotype was found a few times. The gene calls are TRBV29-1 and TRBJ2-4; a possible D gene is TRBD1 (8 bases). The CDR3 spans 15 residues. In germline, CDR1 is SQVTM, CDR2 ANQGSEA. The V and J ends lost 6 bases and 6 bases respectively, with 21 bases between them. The CDR3 here is CSVSGGQGAGNIQYF. DNA for the CDR3: TGCAGCGTGTCGGGGGGTCAGGGGGCAGGAAACATTCAGTACTTC.

This clonotype was recorded a few times. The rearrangement joins TRBV28 to TRBJ2-1, with a possible D match to TRBD1 (6 bases). V lost 6 bases and J 2 bases, leaving 14 bases between the germline ends. The length of the CDR3 is 15 residues. Germline V gene sequence: CDR1 MDHEN, CDR2 SYDVKM. Here the CDR3 reads CASRSTGRAYNEQFF. As DNA, the CDR3 is TGTGCCAGCAGGAGTACAGGGAGAGCCTACAATGAGCAGTTCTTC.

There are a few counts of this clonotype. The chain couples TRBV2 to TRBJ1-2; no firm D call. Germline V gives CDR1 SNHLY, CDR2 FYNNEI. This CDR3 region has 12 residues. Trimming took off 7 bases at V and 2 bases at J, with 8 bases between the two ends. CDR3 sequence: CASNGRNYGYTF. In DNA, the CDR3 is TGTGCCAGCAACGGCAGAAACTATGGCTACACCTTC.

This clonotype appeared a few times. The CDR3 is CASRDGANVLTF. CDR3 DNA sequence: TGTGCCAGCAGGGATGGGGCCAACGTCCTGACTTTC. V usage is TRBV7-9 and J usage is TRBJ2-6, with D unresolved. Per the germline V gene, CDR1 is SEHNR and CDR2 is FQNEAQ (reference sequence). The length of the CDR3 is 12 residues. V lost 6 bases and J 3 bases, leaving 3 bases between the germline ends.

This clonotype was detected ten times or more. J is TRBJ2-1 and V is TRBV7-9; D perhaps matches TRBD2 (6 bases). The V and J ends lost 3 bases and 4 bases respectively, with 16 bases between them. CDR1 is SEHNR, CDR2 FQNEAQ, per germline (reference sequence). CDR3 length: 16 residues. The CDR3 DNA sequence: TGTGCCAGCAGCTTGATGTATGGGGCGGGATACAATGAGCAGTTCTTC. Translating gives CASSLMYGAGYNEQFF.

In its sample, this clonotype was seen many times. The chain has TRBV27 and TRBJ2-7; TRBD2 is a possible D gene (5 bases). Germline V gene data show CDR1 as MNHEY and CDR2 as SMNVEV (reference sequence). CDR3 length: 14 amino acids. The germline V and J ends were trimmed by 4 bases and 7 bases, with 17 bases remaining between them. The CDR3: CASSSGIFSFEQYF. In nucleotides, the CDR3 is TGTGCCAGCAGTTCCGGGATCTTTAGCTTTGAGCAGTACTTC.

This sequence joins TRBV5-4 and TRBJ2-7; 7 bases fit TRBD1. Germline assignment: CDR1 SGHNT and CDR2 YYREEE (reference sequence). V was pared by 4 bases and J by 7 bases, with 11 bases of the junction left unmatched. The CDR3 spans 14 residues. CDR3 in amino acids: CASSPRTGAREQYF. Written as DNA, the CDR3 is TGTGCCAGCAGCCCCCGGACAGGTGCTCGGGAGCAGTACTTC.

This clonotype has more than one count but fewer than ten. The CDR3: CSATRISYEQYF. CDR3 nucleotide sequence: TGCAGTGCTACCCGTATTTCCTACGAGCAGTACTTC. The genes are TRBV20-1 and TRBJ2-7; D is unresolved. There are 12 residues in the CDR3. V gave up 4 bases and J gave up 1 base, with 8 bases separating them. Germline V gene sequence: CDR1 DFQATT, CDR2 SNEGSKA (reference sequence).

This clonotype has a handful of counts. The V call is TRBV28, the J call TRBJ2-4, with a tentative D call TRBD1 (6 bases). Germline V gene lookup returns CDR1 MDHEN and CDR2 SYDVKM. The V end lost 6 bases, the J end lost 8 bases, and 17 bases lay between the germline ends. The CDR3 is 14 residues long. For the CDR3, the DNA is TGTGCCAGCAGCAAACAGGGACGGGCTGACATTCAGTACTTC. It specifies CASSKQGRADIQYF.